Presented here are 20 T cell receptor beta chains from one specimen sequenced in a study of shared clonotypes between healthy human individuals. Naive CD8 cells were CD45RO-negative, positively selected for CCR7, excluding terminally differentiated effector memory CD45RA+ cells. Profiling relied on immunoSEQ multiplex PCR, and the TCRdb table lists in-frame clones only, not all of them. The sample carries hundreds of thousands of clones, about 95% recorded once. The sequencing sample was made of naive CD8+ T cells sorted from blood. These receptors came from a woman aged 30 to 39 in good health.

V usage is TRBV7-9 and J usage is TRBJ2-7, with 7 bases lining up with TRBD2. Germline-derived CDR1 and CDR2 are SEHNR and FQNEAQ (reference sequence). Unmatched junction bases numbered 8, after V lost 5 bases and J lost 4 bases. This CDR3 has 14 amino acids. CDR3 DNA: TGTGCCAGCAGCCCGGGAGGTAATCCTTACGAGCAGTACTTC. Residues: CASSPGGNPYEQYF.

V usage is TRBV4-2 and J usage is TRBJ2-7; 10 bases are shared with TRBD2. This CDR3 is built from 18 residues. CDR1 is LGHNA and CDR2 is YNFKEQ in the germline V gene. V lost 0 bases, J lost 3 bases, and 11 bases stayed unmatched. The CDR3, as DNA: TGTGCCAGCAGCCAAGATTCTAGCGGGAGAGATTTTTTCTACGAGCAGTACTTC. It codes for CASSQDSSGRDFFYEQYF.

This chain links TRBV5-6 with TRBJ2-7; maybe TRBD2 (5 bases). This CDR3 comprises 13 residues. The germline V gene has CDR1 SGHDT and CDR2 YYEEEE. Trimming pared 1 base from V and 5 bases from J, leaving 10 bases between. The CDR3 reads CASSLTRRHEQYF. In DNA, the CDR3 is TGTGCCAGCAGCTTGACTAGGAGGCACGAGCAGTACTTC.

The V gene is TRBV5-5, the J gene TRBJ2-7; possibly TRBD1 for D (8 bases). Deletions cut 7 bases from V and 4 bases from J, with 18 bases between. The germline V gene encodes CDR1 SGHKS and CDR2 YYEKEE (reference sequence). This CDR3 is built from 14 residues. The CDR3 DNA reads as TGTGCCAGCGACTCATACAGGGGGGGATACGAGCAGTACTTC. Its protein is CASDSYRGGYEQYF. The full variable domain, in which reference TRBV5-5 and TRBJ2-7 provide the parts outside the CDR3, is DAGVTQSPTHLIKTRGQQVTLRCSPISGHKSVSWYQQVLGQGPQFIFQYYEKEERGRGNFPDRFSARQFPNYSSELNVNALLLGDSALYLCASDSYRGGYEQYFGPGTRLTVT.

This chain connects TRBV7-8 to TRBJ1-5; D is perhaps TRBD1 (5 bases). CDR3 size: 15 residues. Trimming cost V 1 base and J 2 bases, with 9 bases left between them. Germline CDR1 SGHVS, CDR2 FQNEAQ. CDR3 in DNA: TGTGCCAGCAGCTTAGGGGGGGTGGGCAATCAGCCCCAGCATTTT. It is translated as CASSLGGVGNQPQHF.

This clone was seen only once. The V gene is TRBV4-1, the J gene TRBJ2-3, with 7 bases that match TRBD1. The CDR3 sequence is 15 residues long. In germline, CDR1 is MGHRA, CDR2 YSYEKL. Trimming removed 5 bases from V and 1 base from J; junction bases left unmatched: 6. The CDR3 protein is CASSDEGTGTDTQYF. CDR3 bases: TGCGCCAGCAGCGATGAGGGGACAGGCACAGATACGCAGTATTTT.

This rearrangement joins TRBV27 to TRBJ2-6, with D unresolved. Germline CDR1 is MNHEY and CDR2 is SMNVEV (reference sequence). V dropped 6 bases and J dropped 2 bases, with 14 bases sitting between them. There are 16 residues in the CDR3. CDR3 in amino acids: CASSPPWVAGANVLTF. The CDR3 nucleotides are TGTGCCAGCAGCCCTCCCTGGGTTGCTGGGGCCAACGTCCTGACTTTC.

The chain combines TRBV4-1 with TRBJ2-1, with 9 bases aligning to TRBD2. The CDR3 is 15 residues long. Germline lookup yields CDR1 MGHRA and CDR2 YSYEKL. V shed 1 base, J shed 2 bases, and the junction held 0 bases outside the gene matches. CDR3 amino acids: CASSQGLAAYNEQFF. The DNA of the CDR3 is TGCGCCAGCAGCCAAGGACTAGCGGCCTACAATGAGCAGTTCTTC.

The V gene is TRBV27, the J gene TRBJ2-5, with 9 bases fitting TRBD2. CDR1 and CDR2 (germline): MNHEY, SMNVEV (reference sequence). This CDR3 is 13 amino acids long. V lost 5 bases, J lost 4 bases, and 2 bases stayed unmatched. The CDR3 DNA is TGTGCCAGCAGTGAACTAGCGGGAGAGACCCAGTACTTC. Translating it yields CASSELAGETQYF.

The CDR3 sequence: CASSYGQGFSYEQYF. The CDR3 DNA follows: TGTGCCAGCAGTTACGGACAGGGATTTTCCTACGAGCAGTACTTC. This rearrangement joins TRBV6-6 to TRBJ2-7, with TRBD1 matching over 8 bases. Germline V gives CDR1 MNHNY, CDR2 SVGAGI (reference sequence). The CDR3 extends over 15 amino acids. Unmatched junction bases numbered 4, after V lost 2 bases and J lost 1 base.

The chain is built from TRBV9 and TRBJ2-7, with TRBD2 matching 11 bases. The CDR3 has 15 residues. Per germline, CDR1 SGDLS and CDR2 YYNGEE. With V trimmed by 4 bases and J by 7 bases, 10 bases remained unmatched. Written as DNA, the CDR3 is TGTGCCAGCAGCACAGGGACTAGCGGAGGCGAAGAGCAGTACTTC. Translated, it gives CASSTGTSGGEEQYF. Variable domain in full (rest from reference TRBV9 and TRBJ2-7): DSGVTQTPKHLITATGQRVTLRCSPRSGDLSVYWYQQSLDQGLQFLIQYYNGEERAKGNILERFSAQQFPDLHSELNLSSLELGDSALYFCASSTGTSGGEEQYFGPGTRLTVT.

The chain joins TRBV11-1 to TRBJ1-5; D not certain. This CDR3 region has 14 residues. V was cut by 9 bases and J by 0 bases, with 12 bases left in between. Germline CDR1 is SGHAT and CDR2 is FQDESV (reference sequence). In DNA form, the CDR3 reads TGTGCCAGAAGACGGCGATATAGCAATCAGCCCCAGCATTTT. It is translated as CARRRRYSNQPQHF.

The chain's CDR3 is CASSAGSRSYEQYF. The CDR3 nucleotides are TGTGCCAGTAGTGCTGGGTCCCGCTCCTACGAGCAGTACTTC. This chain links TRBV19 with TRBJ2-7; D is unresolved. With 5 bases removed from V and 0 bases from J, the gap between germline ends came to 11 bases. From germline, CDR1 is LNHDA and CDR2 SQIVND (reference sequence). The CDR3 has 14 amino acids.

The V and J genes are TRBV7-6 and TRBJ2-5; TRBD1 is a possible D gene (8 bases). CDR3 length: 14 residues. Germline CDR1 is SGHVS and CDR2 is FNYEAQ. Trimming left V 6 bases short and J 4 bases short, with 15 bases between. The CDR3 region is CASRHTGGVETQYF. CDR3 bases: TGTGCCAGCAGACACACAGGGGGGGTAGAGACCCAGTACTTC.

The chain couples TRBV27 to TRBJ2-3, with D perhaps TRBD2 (6 bases). V was pared by 2 bases and J by 0 bases, with 12 bases between. Germline loops: CDR1 MNHEY, CDR2 SMNVEV (reference sequence). There are 16 residues in the CDR3. CDR3 sequence: CASSLRGGRSTDTQYF. The DNA for the CDR3 is TGTGCCAGCAGTTTAAGGGGAGGTCGGAGCACAGATACGCAGTATTTT.

The gene calls are TRBV2 and TRBJ2-1; D is unclear. This CDR3 region has 17 residues. CDR1 SNHLY and CDR2 FYNNEI come from the germline V gene. Trimming shortened V by 2 bases and J by 0 bases, and 14 bases separated the two germline ends. CDR3 region: CASSESPRKSSYNEQFF. As DNA, the CDR3 is TGTGCCAGCAGTGAATCTCCTCGGAAGAGCTCCTACAATGAGCAGTTCTTC. The whole variable domain, remainder taken from reference TRBV2 and TRBJ2-1, is EPEVTQTPSHQVTQMGQEVILRCVPISNHLYFYWYRQILGQKVEFLVSFYNNEISEKSEIFDDQFSVERPDGSNFTLKIRSTKLEDSAMYFCASSESPRKSSYNEQFFGPGTRLTVL.

This chain joins TRBV7-6 and TRBJ2-7, with unresolved D. The CDR3 is 14 residues long. The germline gives CDR1 SGHVS, CDR2 FNYEAQ. V was shortened by 2 bases and J by 0 bases, with 8 bases between the two germline ends. CDR3 residues: CASSLKSSSYEQYF. The CDR3 DNA follows: TGTGCCAGCAGCTTAAAGTCCAGCTCCTACGAGCAGTACTTC.

The chain links TRBV6-1 to TRBJ1-3; D call uncertain. Germline V gene lookup returns CDR1 MNHNS and CDR2 SASEGT. V lost 7 bases and J lost 2, with 6 bases in between. The length of the CDR3 is 12 residues. The CDR3 region has the DNA TGTGCCAGCAACCTACCTGGAAACACCATATATTTT. It specifies CASNLPGNTIYF.

This sequence joins TRBV7-2 and TRBJ2-7; tentative D call: TRBD1 (6 bases). Trimming shortened V by 6 bases and J by 4 bases, and 13 bases separated the two germline ends. This CDR3 comprises 13 residues. Germline V gene data show CDR1 as SGHTA and CDR2 as FQGNSA. The CDR3 nucleotides read TGTGCCAGCAGAGGAGCAGGGGAGTACGAGCAGTACTTC. This translates into CASRGAGEYEQYF. Full variable domain (missing parts from reference TRBV7-2 and TRBJ2-7): GAGVSQSPSNKVTEKGKDVELRCDPISGHTALYWYRQSLGQGLEFLIYFQGNSAPDKSGLPSDRFSAERTGGSVSTLTIQRTQQEDSAVYLCASRGAGEYEQYFGPGTRLTVT.

The CDR3 protein is CATSVQGLINEQFF. The CDR3 DNA reads TGTGCCACCAGCGTCCAGGGGTTGATCAATGAGCAGTTCTTC. The chain recombines TRBV15 with TRBJ2-1; weak D call: TRBD1 (6 bases). Trimming removed 5 bases from V and 6 bases from J, with 14 bases in between. The germline gives CDR1 LNHNV, CDR2 YYDKDF (reference sequence). CDR3 length: 14 amino acids. The whole variable domain, filled in from reference TRBV15 and TRBJ2-1, reads DAMVIQNPRYQVTQFGKPVTLSCSQTLNHNVMYWYQQKSSQAPKLLFHYYDKDFNNEADTPDNFQSRRPNTSFCFLDIRSPGLGDTAMYLCATSVQGLINEQFFGPGTRLTVL.